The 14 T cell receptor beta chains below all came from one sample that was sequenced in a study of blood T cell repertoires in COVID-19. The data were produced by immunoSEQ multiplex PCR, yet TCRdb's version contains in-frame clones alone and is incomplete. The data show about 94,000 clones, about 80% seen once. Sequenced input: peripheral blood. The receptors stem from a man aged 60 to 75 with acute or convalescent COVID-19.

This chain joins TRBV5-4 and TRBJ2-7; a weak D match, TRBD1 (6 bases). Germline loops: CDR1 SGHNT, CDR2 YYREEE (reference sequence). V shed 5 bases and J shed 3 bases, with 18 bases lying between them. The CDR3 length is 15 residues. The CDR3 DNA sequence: TGTGCCAGCAGTTCAAAACAAATGACAGGCTACGAGCAGTACTTC. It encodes CASSSKQMTGYEQYF.

The CDR3 DNA sequence: TGTGCCAGCAGTCAAACAGGGTACGAGCAGTACTTC. It translates to CASSQTGYEQYF. The rearrangement joins TRBV11-1 to TRBJ2-7, with a tentative D call TRBD1 (6 bases). V was clipped by 6 bases and J by 4 bases, with 10 bases between them. Looked up from germline, CDR1 is SGHAT and CDR2 is FQDESV (reference sequence). The CDR3 covers 12 residues.

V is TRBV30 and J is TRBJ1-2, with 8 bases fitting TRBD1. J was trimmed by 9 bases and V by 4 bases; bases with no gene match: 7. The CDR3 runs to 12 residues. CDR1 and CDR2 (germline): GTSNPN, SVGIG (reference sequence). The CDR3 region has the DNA TGTGCCTGGAATAGAGACAGGGGTAGCTACACCTTC. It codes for CAWNRDRGSYTF.

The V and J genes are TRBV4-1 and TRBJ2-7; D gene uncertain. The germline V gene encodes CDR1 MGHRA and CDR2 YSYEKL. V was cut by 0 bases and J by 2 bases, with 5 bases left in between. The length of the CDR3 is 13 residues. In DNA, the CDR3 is TGCGCCAGCAGCCAAGATCGGGCCTACGAGCAGTACTTC. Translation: CASSQDRAYEQYF.

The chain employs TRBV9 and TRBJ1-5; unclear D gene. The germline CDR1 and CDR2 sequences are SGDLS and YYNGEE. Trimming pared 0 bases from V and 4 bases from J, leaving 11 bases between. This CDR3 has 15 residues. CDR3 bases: TGTGCCAGCAGCGTAGGCGGTGGTGCGAATCAGCCCCAGCATTTT. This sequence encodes CASSVGGGANQPQHF.

Here the CDR3 DNA reads TGCGCCAGCAGCTACTCCAGGATCTATGGCTACACCTTC. It encodes CASSYSRIYGYTF. V is TRBV10-1 and J is TRBJ1-2; D is unresolved. Trimming removed 6 bases from V and 4 bases from J, with 12 bases in between. Looked up from germline, CDR1 is WNHNN and CDR2 is SYGVQD (reference sequence). The CDR3 length is 13 residues.

CDR3 loop: CASSAQGFYGYTF. DNA for the CDR3: TGTGCCAGCAGCGCACAGGGTTTCTATGGCTACACCTTC. This chain links TRBV9 with TRBJ1-2; possibly TRBD1 for D (6 bases). Looked up from germline, CDR1 is SGDLS and CDR2 is YYNGEE. CDR3 size: 13 residues. V was pared by 3 bases and J by 4 bases, with 10 bases between.

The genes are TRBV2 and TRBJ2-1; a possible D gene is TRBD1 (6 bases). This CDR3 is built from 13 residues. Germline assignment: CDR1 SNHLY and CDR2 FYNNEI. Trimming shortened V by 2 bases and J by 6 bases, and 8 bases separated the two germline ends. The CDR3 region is CASSERGGNEQFF. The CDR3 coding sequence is TGTGCCAGCAGTGAAAGAGGGGGCAATGAGCAGTTCTTC.

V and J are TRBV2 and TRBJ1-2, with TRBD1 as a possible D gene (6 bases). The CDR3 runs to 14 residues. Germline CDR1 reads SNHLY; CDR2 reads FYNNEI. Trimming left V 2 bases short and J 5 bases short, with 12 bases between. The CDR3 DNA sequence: TGTGCCAGCAGTGAAACAGGGAGTCCTTATGGCTACACCTTC. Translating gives CASSETGSPYGYTF.

The DNA of the CDR3 is TGTGCCAGCTCACCCGGACAGGGGGGTGGCTACACCTTC. It is translated as CASSPGQGGGYTF. The chain employs TRBV18 and TRBJ1-2; 10 bases are shared with TRBD1. Germline-derived CDR1 and CDR2 are KGHSH and LQKENI. With V trimmed by 3 bases and J by 7 bases, 2 bases remained unmatched. The CDR3 has 13 amino acids.

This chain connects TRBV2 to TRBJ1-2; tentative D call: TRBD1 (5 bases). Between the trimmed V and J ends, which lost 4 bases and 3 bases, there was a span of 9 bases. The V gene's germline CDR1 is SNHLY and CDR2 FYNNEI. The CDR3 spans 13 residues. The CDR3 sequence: CASSVWGDYGYTF. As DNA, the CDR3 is TGTGCCAGCAGTGTTTGGGGCGACTATGGCTACACCTTC.

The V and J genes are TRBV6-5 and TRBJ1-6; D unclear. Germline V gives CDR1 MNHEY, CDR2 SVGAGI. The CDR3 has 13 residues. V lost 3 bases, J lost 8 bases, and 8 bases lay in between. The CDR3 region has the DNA TGTGCCAGCAGTTATCAGGAATATTCACCCCTCCACTTT. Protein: CASSYQEYSPLHF.

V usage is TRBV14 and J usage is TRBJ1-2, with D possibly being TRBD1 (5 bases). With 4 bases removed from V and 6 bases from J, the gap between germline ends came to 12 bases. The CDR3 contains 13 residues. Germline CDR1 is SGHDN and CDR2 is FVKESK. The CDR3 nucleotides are TGTGCCAGCAGCCCCTTCGCGGGGGATGGCTACACCTTC. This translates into CASSPFAGDGYTF.

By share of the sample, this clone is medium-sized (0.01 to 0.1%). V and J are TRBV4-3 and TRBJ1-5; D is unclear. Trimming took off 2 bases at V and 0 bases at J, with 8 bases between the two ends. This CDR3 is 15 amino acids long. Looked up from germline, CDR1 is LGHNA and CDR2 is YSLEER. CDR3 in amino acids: CASSQSGNSNQPQHF. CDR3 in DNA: TGCGCCAGCAGCCAATCGGGAAATAGCAATCAGCCCCAGCATTTT.